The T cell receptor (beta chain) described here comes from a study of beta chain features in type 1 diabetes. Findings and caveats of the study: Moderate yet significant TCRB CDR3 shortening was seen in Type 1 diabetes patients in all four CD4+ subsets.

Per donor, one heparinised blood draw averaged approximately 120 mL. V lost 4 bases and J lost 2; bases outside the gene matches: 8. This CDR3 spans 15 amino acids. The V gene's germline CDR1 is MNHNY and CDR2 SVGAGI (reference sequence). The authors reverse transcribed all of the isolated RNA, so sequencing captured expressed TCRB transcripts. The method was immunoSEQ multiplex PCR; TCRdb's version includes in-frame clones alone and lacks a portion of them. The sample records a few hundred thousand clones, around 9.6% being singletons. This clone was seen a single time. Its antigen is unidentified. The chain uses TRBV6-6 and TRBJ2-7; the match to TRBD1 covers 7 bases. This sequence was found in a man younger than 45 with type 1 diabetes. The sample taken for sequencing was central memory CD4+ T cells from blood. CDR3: CASSSTGVSTYEQYF. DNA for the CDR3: TGTGCCAGCAGTTCAACAGGGGTATCGACCTACGAGCAGTACTTC.